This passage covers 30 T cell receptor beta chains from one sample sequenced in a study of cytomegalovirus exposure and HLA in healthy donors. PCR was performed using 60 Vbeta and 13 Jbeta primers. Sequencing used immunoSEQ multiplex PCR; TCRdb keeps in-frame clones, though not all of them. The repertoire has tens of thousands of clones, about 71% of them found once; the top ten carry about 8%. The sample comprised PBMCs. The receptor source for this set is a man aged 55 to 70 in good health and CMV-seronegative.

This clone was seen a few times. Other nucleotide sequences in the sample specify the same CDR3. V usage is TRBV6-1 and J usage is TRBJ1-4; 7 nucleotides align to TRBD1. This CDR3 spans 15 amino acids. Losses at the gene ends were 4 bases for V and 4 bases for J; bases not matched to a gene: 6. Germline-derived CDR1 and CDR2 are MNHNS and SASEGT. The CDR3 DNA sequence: TGTGCCAGCAGTGCTACCGGGACAGTTAATGAAAAACTGTTTTTT. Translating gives CASSATGTVNEKLFF.

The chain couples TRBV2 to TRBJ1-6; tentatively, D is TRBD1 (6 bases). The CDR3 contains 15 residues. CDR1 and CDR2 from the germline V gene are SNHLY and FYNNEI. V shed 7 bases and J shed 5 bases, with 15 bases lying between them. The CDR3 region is CASNAGAINNSPLHF. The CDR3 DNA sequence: TGTGCCAGCAACGCGGGGGCTATAAATAATTCACCCCTCCACTTT.

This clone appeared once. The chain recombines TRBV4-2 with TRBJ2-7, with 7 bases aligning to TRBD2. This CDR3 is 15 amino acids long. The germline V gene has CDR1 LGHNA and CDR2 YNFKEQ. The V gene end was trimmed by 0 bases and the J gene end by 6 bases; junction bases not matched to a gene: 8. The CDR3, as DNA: TGTGCCAGCAGCCAAGATGCGGGAGAGGTTCTCGAGCAGTACTTC. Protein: CASSQDAGEVLEQYF.

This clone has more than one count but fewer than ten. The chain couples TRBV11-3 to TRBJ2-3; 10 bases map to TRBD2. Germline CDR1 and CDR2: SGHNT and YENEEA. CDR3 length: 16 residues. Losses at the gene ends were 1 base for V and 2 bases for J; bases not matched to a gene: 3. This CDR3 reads CASSLGGLAVTDTQYF. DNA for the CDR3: TGTGCCAGCAGCTTAGGCGGACTAGCGGTCACAGATACGCAGTATTTT.

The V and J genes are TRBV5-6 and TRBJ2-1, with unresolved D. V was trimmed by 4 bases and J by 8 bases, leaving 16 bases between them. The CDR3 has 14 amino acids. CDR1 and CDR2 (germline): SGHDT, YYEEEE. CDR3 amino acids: CASSPSYRTDEQFF. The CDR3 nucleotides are TGTGCCAGCAGCCCATCCTACAGAACGGATGAGCAGTTCTTC. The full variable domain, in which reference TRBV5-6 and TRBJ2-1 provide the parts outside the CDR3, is DAGVTQSPTHLIKTRGQQVTLRCSPKSGHDTVSWYQQALGQGPQFIFQYYEEEERQRGNFPDRFSGHQFPNYSSELNVNALLLGDSALYLCASSPSYRTDEQFFGPGTRLTVL.

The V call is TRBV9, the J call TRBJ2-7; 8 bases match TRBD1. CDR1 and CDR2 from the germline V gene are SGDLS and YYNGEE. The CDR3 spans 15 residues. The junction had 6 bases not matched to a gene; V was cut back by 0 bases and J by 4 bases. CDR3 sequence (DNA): TGTGCCAGCAGCGTAGAGGGGACAGGCTTATACGAGCAGTACTTC. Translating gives CASSVEGTGLYEQYF.

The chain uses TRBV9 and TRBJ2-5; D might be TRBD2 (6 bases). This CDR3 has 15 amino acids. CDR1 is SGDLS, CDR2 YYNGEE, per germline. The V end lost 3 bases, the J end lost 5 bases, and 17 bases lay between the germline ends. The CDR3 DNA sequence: TGTGCCAGCAGCGGCGGGACTCCCGGGGCGGAGACCCAGTACTTC. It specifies CASSGGTPGAETQYF.

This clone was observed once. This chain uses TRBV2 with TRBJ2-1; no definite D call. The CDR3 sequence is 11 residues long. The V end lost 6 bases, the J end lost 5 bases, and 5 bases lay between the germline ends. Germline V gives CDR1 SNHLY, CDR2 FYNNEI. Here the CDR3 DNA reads TGTGCCAGCAGGAGAGACAATGAGCAGTTCTTC. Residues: CASRRDNEQFF.

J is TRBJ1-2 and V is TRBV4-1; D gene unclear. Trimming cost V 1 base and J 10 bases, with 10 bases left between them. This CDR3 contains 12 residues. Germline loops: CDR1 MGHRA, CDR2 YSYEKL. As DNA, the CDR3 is TGCGCCAGCAGCCAAGCCCAGGCCGACTACACCTTC. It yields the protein CASSQAQADYTF.

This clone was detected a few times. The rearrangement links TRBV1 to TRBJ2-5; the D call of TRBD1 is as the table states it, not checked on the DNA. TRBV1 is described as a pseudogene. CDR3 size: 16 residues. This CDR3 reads CTSSQALWGHQETQYF. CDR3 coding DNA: TGCACCAGCAGCCAGGCATTGTGGGGCCACCAAGAGACCCAGTACTTC.

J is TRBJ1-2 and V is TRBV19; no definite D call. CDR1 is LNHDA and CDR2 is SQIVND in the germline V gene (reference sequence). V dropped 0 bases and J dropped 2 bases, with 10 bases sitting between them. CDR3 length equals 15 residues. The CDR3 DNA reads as TGTGCCAGTAGTATAGATCTCGGCAGGAACTATGGCTACACCTTC. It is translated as CASSIDLGRNYGYTF.

The CDR3 DNA sequence: TGTGCCAGCAGAGAACAACAGAGCTCCTACGAGCAGTACTTC. Translation: CASREQQSSYEQYF. The rearrangement uses TRBV2 and TRBJ2-7; D not resolved. The CDR3 spans 14 residues. The germline V gene has CDR1 SNHLY and CDR2 FYNNEI. V was shortened by 6 bases and J by 0 bases, with 12 bases between the two germline ends.

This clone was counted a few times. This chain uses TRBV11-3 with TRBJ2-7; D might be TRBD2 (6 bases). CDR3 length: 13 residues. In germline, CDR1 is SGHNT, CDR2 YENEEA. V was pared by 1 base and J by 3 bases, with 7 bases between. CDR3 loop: CASSLGLGYEQYF. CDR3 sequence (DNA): TGTGCCAGCAGCTTAGGACTAGGCTACGAGCAGTACTTC. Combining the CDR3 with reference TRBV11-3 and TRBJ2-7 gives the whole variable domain EAGVVQSPRYKIIEKKQPVAFWCNPISGHNTLYWYLQNLGQGPELLIRYENEEAVDDSQLPKDRFSAERLKGVDSTLKIQPAELGDSAVYLCASSLGLGYEQYFGPGTRLTVT.

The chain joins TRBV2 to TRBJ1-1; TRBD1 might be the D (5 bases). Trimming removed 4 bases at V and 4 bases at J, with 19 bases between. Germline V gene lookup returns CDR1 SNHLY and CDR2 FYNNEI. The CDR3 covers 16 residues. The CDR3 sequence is CASSGGPGGGGTEAFF. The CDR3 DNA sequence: TGTGCCAGCAGTGGGGGACCCGGGGGGGGTGGCACTGAAGCTTTCTTT. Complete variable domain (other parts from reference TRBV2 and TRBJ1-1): EPEVTQTPSHQVTQMGQEVILRCVPISNHLYFYWYRQILGQKVEFLVSFYNNEISEKSEIFDDQFSVERPDGSNFTLKIRSTKLEDSAMYFCASSGGPGGGGTEAFFGQGTRLTVV.

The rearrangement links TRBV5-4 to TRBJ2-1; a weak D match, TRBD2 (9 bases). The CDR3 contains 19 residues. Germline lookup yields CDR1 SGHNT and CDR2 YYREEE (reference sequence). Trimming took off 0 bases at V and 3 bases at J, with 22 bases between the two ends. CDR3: CASSLGTGIAGVFYNEQFF. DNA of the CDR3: TGTGCCAGCAGCTTGGGGACAGGGATAGCGGGAGTATTCTACAATGAGCAGTTCTTC.

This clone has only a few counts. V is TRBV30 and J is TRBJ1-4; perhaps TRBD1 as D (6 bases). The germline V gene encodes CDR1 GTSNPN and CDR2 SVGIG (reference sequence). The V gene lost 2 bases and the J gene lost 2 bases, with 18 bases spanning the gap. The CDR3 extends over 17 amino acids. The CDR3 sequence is CAWSPRRGASTNEKLFF. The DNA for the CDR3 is TGTGCCTGGAGTCCGAGACGGGGGGCTTCCACTAATGAAAAACTGTTTTTT. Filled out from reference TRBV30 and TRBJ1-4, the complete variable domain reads SQTIHQWPATLVQPVGSPLSLECTVEGTSNPNLYWYRQAAGRGLQLLFYSVGIGQISSEVPQNLSASRPQDRQFILSSKKLLLSDSGFYLCAWSPRRGASTNEKLFFGSGTQLSVL.

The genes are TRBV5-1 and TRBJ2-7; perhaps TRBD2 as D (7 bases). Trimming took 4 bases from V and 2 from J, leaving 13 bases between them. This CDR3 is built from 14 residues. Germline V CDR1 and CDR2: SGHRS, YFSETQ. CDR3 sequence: CASSPGRGAYEQYF. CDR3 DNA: TGCGCCAGCAGCCCGGGGAGGGGGGCCTACGAGCAGTACTTC.

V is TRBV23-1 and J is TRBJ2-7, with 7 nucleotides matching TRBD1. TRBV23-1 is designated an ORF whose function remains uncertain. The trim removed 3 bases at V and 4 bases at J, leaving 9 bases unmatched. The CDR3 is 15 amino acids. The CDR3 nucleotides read TGCGCCAGCAGTCATCCCCGGGACAGCCCTTACGAGCAGTACTTC. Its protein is CASSHPRDSPYEQYF.

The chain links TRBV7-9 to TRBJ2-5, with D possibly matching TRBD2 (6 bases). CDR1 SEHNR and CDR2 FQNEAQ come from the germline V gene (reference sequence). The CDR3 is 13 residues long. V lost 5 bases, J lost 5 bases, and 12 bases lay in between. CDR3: CASSPGGLETQYF. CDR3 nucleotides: TGTGCCAGCAGCCCCGGAGGGTTGGAGACCCAGTACTTC.

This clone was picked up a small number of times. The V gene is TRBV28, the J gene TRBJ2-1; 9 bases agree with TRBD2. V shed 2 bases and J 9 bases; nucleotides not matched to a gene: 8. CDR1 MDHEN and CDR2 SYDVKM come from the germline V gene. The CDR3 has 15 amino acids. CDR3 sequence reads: CASSLADSGSGEQFF. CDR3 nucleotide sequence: TGTGCCAGCAGTTTAGCGGATAGCGGGAGCGGTGAGCAGTTCTTC.

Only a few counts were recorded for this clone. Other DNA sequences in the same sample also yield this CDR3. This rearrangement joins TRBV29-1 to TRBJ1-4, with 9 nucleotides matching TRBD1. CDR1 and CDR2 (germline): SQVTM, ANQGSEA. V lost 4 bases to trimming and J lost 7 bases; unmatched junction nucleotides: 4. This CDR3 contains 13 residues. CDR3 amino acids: CSVGGQGGEKLFF. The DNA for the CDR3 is TGCAGCGTTGGGGGACAGGGTGGTGAAAAACTGTTTTTT.

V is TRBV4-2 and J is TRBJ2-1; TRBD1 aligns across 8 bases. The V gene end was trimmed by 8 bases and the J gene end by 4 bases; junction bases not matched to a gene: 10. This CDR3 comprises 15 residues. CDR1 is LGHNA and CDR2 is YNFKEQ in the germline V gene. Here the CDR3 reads CASHPGTGAYNEQFF. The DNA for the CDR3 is TGTGCCAGCCACCCCGGGACAGGCGCTTACAATGAGCAGTTCTTC.

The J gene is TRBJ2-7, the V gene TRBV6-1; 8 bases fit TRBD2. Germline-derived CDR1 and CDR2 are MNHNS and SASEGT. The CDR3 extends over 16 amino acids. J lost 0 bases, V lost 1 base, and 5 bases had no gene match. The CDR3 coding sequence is TGTGCCAGCAGTGAAGGGCCAGCGGGGGTCTCCTACGAGCAGTACTTC. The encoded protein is CASSEGPAGVSYEQYF.

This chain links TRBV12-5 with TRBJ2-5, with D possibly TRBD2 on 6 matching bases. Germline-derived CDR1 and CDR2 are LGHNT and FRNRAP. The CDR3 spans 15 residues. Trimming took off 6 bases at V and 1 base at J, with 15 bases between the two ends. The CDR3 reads CASGPGVGLQETQYF. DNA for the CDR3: TGTGCTAGTGGCCCGGGGGTGGGGCTCCAAGAGACCCAGTACTTC.

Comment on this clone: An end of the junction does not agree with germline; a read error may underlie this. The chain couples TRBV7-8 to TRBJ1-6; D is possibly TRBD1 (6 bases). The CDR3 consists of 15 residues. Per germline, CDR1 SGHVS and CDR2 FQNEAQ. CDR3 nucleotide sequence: TGTGCCAGCACTATTCAGGGGCTGTTTAATTCACCCCTCCGCTTT. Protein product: CASTIQGLFNSPLRF.

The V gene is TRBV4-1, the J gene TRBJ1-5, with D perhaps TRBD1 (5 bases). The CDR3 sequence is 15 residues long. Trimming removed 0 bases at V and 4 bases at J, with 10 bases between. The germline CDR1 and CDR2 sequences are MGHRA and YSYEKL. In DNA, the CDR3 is TGCGCCAGCAGCCAAGATCCCAGGGTAAATCAGCCCCAGCATTTT. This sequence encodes CASSQDPRVNQPQHF.

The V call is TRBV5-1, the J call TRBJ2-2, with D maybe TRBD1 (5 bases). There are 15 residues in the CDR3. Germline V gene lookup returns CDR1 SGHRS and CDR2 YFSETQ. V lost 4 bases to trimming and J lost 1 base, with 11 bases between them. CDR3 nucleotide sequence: TGCGCCAGCAGCCCCAGGGAAATGAACACCGGGGAGCTGTTTTTT. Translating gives CASSPREMNTGELFF.

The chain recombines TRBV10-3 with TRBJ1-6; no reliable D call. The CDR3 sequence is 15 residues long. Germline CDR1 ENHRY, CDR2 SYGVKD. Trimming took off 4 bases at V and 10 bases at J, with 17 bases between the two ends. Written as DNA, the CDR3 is TGTGCCATCAGTGCGAAATCGGGTTTGGAATCACCCCTCCACTTT. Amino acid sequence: CAISAKSGLESPLHF.

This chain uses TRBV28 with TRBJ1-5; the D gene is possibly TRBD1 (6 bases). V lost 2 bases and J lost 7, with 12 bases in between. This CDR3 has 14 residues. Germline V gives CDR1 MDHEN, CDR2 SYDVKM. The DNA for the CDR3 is TGTGCCAGCAGTTTAATGCAGCAGGGGCAGCCCCAGCATTTT. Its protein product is CASSLMQQGQPQHF. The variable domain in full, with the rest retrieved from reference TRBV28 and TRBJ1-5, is DVKVTQSSRYLVKRTGEKVFLECVQDMDHENMFWYRQDPGLGLRLIYFSYDVKMKEKGDIPEGYSVSREKKERFSLILESASTNQTSMYLCASSLMQQGQPQHFGDGTRLSIL.

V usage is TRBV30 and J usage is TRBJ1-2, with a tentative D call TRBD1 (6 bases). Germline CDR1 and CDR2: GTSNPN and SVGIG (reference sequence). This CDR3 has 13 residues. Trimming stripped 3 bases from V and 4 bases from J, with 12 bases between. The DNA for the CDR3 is TGTGCCTGGAGGGGGGCCCCCTTCTATGGCTACACCTTC. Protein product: CAWRGAPFYGYTF.